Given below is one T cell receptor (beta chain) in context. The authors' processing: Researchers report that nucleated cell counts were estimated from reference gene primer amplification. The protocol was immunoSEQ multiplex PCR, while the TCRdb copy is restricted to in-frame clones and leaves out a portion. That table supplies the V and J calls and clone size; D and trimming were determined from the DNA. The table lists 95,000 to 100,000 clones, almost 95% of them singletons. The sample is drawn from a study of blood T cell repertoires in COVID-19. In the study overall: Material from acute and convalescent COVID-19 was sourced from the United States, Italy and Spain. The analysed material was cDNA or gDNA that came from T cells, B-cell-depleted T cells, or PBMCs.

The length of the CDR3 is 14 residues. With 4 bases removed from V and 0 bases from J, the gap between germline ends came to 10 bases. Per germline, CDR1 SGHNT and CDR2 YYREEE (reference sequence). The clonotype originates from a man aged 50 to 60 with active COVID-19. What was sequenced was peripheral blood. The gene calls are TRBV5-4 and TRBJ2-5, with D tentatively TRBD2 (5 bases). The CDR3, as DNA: TGTGCCAGCAGCACCACCGGGAACCAAGAGACCCAGTACTTC. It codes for CASSTTGNQETQYF.